This T cell receptor (beta chain) stems from a study of T cells in Graves' hyperthyroidism and ophthalmopathy. Study in general: Specimen type is peripheral blood, collected at initial diagnosis prior to any treatment.

Stability of Graves' hyperthyroidism was defined as absent ophthalmopathy progression within 18 months. Diagnostic decisions used clinical symptoms, serum thyroxine and TRAb, thyroid ultrasound and orbital computed tomography. Study outcomes and limitations: Ophthalmopathy was told apart from stable hyperthyroidism by a 13 V-J model.

V lost 10 bases and J lost 4; bases outside the gene matches: 10. Germline V gene sequence: CDR1 SGHVS, CDR2 FNYEAQ. The CDR3 sequence is 16 residues long. Amplified regions were TCR beta CDR3 sequences from RNA transcripts. The primer set for the first-round RT-PCR of the TCR CDR3 was HTBI. MiXCR, applied by TCRdb to the multiplex PCR reads, yields one record per CDR3 protein. The table has 600,000 to 750,000 distinct CDR3 sequences, about 18% seen once. Comments on this clonotype: The antigen is undetermined.

The material sequenced was blood. This chain uses TRBV7-6 with TRBJ2-1; the match to TRBD2 covers 13 bases. The receptor's source is a man in his forties or fifties with Graves' hyperthyroidism. The CDR3 region is CATTPGLAGLYNEQFF. In DNA form, the CDR3 reads TGTGCCACTACACCGGGACTAGCGGGACTTTACAATGAGCAGTTCTTC.